The clone carrying this TCR beta chain was counted ten times or more. What it recognizes is unknown. The data are from a study of identical twins' blood T cells. Study findings and constraints: Shared CDR3 clonotype counts tracked mainly the product of cloneset sizes.

One entry per CDR3 protein results from TCRdb running MiXCR on the 5' RACE reads. The repertoire consists of a few hundred thousand distinct CDR3 sequences, with 28% occurring once and the leading ten covering roughly 5.5%. V was cut by 6 bases and J by 1 base, with 16 bases left in between. CDR1 is SQVTM and CDR2 is ANQGSEA in the germline V gene. This CDR3 has 15 amino acids. The chain combines TRBV29-1 with TRBJ1-5; D perhaps matches TRBD1 (6 bases). Sequencing input: PBMCs. The sequence was obtained from a woman aged 18 to 49 in good health. The CDR3 DNA is TGCAGCGTCTCGACAGGCTCCCCCAGCAATCAGCCCCAGCATTTT. Translating it yields CSVSTGSPSNQPQHF. The full variable domain, in which reference TRBV29-1 and TRBJ1-5 provide the parts outside the CDR3, is SAVISQKPSRDICQRGTSLTIQCQVDSQVTMMFWYRQQPGQSLTLIATANQGSEATYESGFVIDKFPISRPNLTFSTLTVSNMSPEDSSIYLCSVSTGSPSNQPQHFGDGTRLSIL.